This T cell receptor beta chain was identified in a study of T cells in Graves' hyperthyroidism and ophthalmopathy. Study information: Specimen type is peripheral blood, collected at initial diagnosis prior to any treatment. Study findings and constraints: In the blood, most expanded thyroid clonotypes above 0.001 appeared as well.

CDR3 length: 13 residues. V lost 3 bases and J lost 9; bases outside the gene matches: 4. CDR1 is WSHSY and CDR2 is SAAADI in the germline V gene. It was considered stable Graves' hyperthyroidism when ophthalmopathy did not progress within 18 months. TCR beta CDR3 sequences were amplified from RNA transcripts. A first-round RT-PCR of the TCR CDR3 used the HTBI primer set. Using its own MiXCR run on the multiplex PCR reads, TCRdb lists one record per CDR3 protein. Among about 360,000 distinct CDR3 sequences listed, roughly 13% were seen once. This clonotype was counted at least ten times. Its matching antigen is unknown.

The sequence derives from a woman under 30 with Graves' hyperthyroidism. The sample comprised blood. The V and J genes are TRBV10-2 and TRBJ2-1; TRBD1 agrees at 8 bases. The CDR3 nucleotides are TGCGCCAGCAGTGACCAGGGGGCGGCTGAGCAGTTCTTC. Translation: CASSDQGAAEQFF.